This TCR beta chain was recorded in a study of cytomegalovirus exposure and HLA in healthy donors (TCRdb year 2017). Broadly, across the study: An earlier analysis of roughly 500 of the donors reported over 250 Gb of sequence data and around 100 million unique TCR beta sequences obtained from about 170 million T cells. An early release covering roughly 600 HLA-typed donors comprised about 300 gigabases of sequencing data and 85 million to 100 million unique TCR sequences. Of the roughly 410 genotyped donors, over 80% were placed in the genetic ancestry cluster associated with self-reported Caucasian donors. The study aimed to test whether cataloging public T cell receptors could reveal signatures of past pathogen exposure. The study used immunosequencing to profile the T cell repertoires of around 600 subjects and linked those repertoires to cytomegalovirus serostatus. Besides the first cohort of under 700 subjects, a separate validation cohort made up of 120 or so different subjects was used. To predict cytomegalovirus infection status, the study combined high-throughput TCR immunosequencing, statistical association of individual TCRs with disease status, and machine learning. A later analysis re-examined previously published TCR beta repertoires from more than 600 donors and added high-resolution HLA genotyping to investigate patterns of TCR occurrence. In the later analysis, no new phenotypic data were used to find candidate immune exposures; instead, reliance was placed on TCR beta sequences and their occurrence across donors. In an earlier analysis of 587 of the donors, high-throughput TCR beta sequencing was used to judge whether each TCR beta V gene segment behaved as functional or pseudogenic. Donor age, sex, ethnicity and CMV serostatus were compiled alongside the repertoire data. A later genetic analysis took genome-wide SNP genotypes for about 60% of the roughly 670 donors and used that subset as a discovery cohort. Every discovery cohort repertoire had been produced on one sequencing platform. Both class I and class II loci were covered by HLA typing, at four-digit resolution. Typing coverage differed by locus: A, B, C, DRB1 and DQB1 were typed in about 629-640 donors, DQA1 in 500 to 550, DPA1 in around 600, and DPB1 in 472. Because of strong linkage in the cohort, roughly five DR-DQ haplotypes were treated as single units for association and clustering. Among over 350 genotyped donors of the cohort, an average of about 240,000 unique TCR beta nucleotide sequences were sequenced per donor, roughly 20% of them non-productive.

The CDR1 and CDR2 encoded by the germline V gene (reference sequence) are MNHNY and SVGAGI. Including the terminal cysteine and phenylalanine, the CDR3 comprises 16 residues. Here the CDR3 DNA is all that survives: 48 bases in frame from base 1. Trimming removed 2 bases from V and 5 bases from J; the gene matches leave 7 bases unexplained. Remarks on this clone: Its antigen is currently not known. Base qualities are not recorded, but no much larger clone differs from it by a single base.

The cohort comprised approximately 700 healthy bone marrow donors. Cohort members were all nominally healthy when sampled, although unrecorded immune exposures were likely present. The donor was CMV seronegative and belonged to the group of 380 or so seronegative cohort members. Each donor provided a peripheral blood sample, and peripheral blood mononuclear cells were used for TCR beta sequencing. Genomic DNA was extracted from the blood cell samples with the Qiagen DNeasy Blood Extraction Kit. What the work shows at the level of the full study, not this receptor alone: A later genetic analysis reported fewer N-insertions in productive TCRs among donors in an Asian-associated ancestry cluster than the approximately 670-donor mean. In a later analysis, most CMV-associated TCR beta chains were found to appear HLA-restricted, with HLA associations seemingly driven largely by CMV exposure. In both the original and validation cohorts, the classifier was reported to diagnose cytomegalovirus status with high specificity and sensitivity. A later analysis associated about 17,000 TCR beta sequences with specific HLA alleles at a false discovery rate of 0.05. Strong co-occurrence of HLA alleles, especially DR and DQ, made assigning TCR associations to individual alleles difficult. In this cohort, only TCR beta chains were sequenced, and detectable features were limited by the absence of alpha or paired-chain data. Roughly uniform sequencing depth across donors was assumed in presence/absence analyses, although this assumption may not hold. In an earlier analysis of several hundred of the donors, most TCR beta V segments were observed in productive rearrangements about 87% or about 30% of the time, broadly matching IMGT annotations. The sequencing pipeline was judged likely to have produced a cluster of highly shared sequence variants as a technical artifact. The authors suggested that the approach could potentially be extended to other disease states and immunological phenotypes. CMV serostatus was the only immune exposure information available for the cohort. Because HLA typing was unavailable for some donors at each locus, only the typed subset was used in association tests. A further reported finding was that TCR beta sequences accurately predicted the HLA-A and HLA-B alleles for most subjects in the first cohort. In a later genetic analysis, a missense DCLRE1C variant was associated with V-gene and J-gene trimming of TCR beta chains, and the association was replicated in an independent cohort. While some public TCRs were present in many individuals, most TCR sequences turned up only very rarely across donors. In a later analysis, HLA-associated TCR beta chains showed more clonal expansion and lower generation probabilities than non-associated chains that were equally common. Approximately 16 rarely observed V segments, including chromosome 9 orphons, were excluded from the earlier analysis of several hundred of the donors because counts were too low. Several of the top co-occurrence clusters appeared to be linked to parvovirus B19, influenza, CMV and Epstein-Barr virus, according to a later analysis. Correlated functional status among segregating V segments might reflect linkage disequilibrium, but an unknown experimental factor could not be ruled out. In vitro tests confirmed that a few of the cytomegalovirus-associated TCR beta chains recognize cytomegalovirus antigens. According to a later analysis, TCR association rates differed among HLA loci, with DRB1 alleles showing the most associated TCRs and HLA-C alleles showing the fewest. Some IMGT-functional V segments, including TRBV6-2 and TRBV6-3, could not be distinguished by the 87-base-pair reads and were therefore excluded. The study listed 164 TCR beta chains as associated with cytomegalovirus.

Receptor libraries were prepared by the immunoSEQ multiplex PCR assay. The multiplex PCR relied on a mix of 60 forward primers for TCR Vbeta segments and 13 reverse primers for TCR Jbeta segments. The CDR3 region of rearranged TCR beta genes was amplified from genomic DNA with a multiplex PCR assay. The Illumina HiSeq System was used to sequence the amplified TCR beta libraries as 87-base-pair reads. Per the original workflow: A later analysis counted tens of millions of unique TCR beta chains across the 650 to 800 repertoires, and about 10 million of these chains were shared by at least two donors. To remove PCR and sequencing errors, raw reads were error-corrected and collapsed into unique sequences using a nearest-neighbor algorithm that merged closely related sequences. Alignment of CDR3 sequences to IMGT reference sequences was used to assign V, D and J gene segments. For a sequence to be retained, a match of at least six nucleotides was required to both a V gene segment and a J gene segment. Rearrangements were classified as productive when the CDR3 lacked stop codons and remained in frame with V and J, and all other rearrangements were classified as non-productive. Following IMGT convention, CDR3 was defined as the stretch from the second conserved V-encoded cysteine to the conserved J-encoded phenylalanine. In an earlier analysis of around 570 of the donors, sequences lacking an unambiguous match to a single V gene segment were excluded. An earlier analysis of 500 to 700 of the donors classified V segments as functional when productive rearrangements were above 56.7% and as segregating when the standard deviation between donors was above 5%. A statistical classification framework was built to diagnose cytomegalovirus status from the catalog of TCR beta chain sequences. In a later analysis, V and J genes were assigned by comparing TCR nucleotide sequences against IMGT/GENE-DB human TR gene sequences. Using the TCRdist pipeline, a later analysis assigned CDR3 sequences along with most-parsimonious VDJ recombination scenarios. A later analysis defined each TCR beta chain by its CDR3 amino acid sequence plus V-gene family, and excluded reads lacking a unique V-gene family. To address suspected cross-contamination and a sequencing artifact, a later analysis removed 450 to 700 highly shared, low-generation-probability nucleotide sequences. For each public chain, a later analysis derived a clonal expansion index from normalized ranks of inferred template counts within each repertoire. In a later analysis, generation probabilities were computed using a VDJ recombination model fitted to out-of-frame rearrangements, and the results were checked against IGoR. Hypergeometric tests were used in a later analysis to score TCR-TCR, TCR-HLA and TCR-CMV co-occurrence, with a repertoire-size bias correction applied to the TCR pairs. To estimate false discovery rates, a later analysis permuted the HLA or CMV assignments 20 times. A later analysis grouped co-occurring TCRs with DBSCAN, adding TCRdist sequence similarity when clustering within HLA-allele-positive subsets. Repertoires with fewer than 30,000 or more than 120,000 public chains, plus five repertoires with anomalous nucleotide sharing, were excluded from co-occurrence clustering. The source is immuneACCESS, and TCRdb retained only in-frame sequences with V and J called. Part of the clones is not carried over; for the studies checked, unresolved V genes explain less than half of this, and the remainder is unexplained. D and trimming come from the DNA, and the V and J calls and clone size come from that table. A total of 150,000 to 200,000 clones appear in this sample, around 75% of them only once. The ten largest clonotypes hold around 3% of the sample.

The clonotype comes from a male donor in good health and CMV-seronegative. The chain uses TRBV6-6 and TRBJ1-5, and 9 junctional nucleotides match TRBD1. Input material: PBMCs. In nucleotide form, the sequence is TGTGCCAGCAGTTACCTTACAGGGGGCGAAGATCAGCCCCAGCATTTT. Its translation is CASSYLTGGEDQPQHF.